This TCR beta chain is drawn from a study of response to subunit inactivated influenza vaccine. This clonotype was seen more than once but under ten times. The target antigen is unknown. MiXCR, applied by TCRdb to the RT-PCR reads, yields one record per CDR3 protein. The sample has hundreds of thousands of distinct CDR3 sequences, 14% seen once. The ends were cut back, 5 bases at V and 3 bases at J, with 13 bases in the middle. Germline assignment: CDR1 KGHDR and CDR2 SFDVKD. The CDR3 is 15 residues long. Study-level findings and limits: It was suggested by the authors that few new T cells are recruited by each seasonal influenza vaccination.

The J gene is TRBJ2-1, the V gene TRBV24-1, with D possibly being TRBD1 or TRBD2 (5 bases each). This clonotype was obtained from a man aged 45-60 years who received an inactivated influenza vaccine. Here the sequenced sample was PBMCs from blood, taken around two weeks before vaccination. The CDR3 sequence: CATSVLGTDYNEQFF. The CDR3 DNA follows: TGTGCCACCAGTGTCCTCGGGACGGACTACAATGAGCAGTTCTTC.